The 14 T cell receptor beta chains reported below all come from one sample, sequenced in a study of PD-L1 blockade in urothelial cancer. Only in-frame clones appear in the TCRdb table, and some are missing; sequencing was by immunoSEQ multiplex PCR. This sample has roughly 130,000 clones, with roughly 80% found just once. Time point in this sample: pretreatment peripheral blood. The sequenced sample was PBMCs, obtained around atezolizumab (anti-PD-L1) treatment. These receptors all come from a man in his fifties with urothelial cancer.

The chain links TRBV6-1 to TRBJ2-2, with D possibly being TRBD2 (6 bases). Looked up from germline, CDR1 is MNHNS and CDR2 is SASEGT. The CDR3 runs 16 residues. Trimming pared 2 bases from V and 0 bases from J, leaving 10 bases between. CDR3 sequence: CASSEQGLANTGELFF. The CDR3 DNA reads TGTGCCAGCAGTGAACAGGGACTTGCGAACACCGGGGAGCTGTTTTTT.

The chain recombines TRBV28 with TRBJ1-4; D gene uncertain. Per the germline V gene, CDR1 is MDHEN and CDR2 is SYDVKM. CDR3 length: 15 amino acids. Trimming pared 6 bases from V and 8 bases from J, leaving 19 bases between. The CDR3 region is CASRITGNPVEKLFF. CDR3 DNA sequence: TGTGCCAGCAGGATTACCGGGAACCCCGTGGAAAAACTGTTTTTT.

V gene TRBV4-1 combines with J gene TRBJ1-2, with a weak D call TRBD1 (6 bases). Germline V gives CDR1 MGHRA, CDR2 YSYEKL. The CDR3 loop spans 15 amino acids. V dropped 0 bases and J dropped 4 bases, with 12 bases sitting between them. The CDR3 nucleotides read TGCGCCAGCAGCCAAGATCTACAGGGACGCTATGGCTACACCTTC. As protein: CASSQDLQGRYGYTF.

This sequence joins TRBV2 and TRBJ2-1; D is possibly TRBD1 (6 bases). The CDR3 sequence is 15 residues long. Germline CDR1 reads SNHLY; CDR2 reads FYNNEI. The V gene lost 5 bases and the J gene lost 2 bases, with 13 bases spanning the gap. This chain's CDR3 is CASSYPGTPYNEQFF. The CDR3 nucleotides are TGTGCCAGCAGTTATCCCGGGACACCCTACAATGAGCAGTTCTTC.

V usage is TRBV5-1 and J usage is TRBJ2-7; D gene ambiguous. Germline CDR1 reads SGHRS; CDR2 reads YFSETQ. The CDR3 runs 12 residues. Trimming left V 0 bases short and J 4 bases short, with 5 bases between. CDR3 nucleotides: TGCGCCAGCAGCTTGGACTATTACGAGCAGTACTTC. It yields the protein CASSLDYYEQYF.

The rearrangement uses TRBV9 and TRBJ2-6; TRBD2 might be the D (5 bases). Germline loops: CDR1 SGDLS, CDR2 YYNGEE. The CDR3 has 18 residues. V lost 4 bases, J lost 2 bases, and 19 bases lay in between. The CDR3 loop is CASSPILRVSAGANVLTF. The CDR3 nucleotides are TGTGCCAGCAGCCCCATCCTCAGAGTTAGCGCTGGGGCCAACGTCCTGACTTTC.

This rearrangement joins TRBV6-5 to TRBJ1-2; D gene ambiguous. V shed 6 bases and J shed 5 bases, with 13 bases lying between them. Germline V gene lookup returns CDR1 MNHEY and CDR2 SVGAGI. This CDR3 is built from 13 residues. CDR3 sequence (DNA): TGTGCCAGCAGAACGCTTTCTCAGTATGGCTACACCTTC. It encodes CASRTLSQYGYTF.

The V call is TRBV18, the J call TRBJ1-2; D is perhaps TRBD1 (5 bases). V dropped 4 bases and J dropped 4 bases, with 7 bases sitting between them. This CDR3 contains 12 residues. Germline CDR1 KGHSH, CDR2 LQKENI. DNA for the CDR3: TGTGCCAGCTCACGGCAGGGCTATGGCTACACCTTC. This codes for CASSRQGYGYTF. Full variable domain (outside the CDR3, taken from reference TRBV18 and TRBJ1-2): NAGVMQNPRHLVRRRGQEARLRCSPMKGHSHVYWYRQLPEEGLKFMVYLQKENIIDESGMPKERFSAEFPKEGPSILRIQQVVRGDSAAYFCASSRQGYGYTFGSGTRLTVV.

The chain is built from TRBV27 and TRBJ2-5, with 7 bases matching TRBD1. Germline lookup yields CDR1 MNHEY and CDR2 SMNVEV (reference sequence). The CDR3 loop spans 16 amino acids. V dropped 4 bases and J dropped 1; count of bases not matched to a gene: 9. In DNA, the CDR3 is TGTGCCAGCAGTTCGACAGGGCGCCTTGTCCAAGAGACCCAGTACTTC. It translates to CASSSTGRLVQETQYF.

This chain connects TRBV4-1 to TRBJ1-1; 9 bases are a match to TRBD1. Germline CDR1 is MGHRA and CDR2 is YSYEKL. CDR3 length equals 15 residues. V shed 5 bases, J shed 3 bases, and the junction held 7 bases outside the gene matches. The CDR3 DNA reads TGCGCCAGCAGCGCGGGACAGGGTGGATACACTGAAGCTTTCTTT. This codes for CASSAGQGGYTEAFF.

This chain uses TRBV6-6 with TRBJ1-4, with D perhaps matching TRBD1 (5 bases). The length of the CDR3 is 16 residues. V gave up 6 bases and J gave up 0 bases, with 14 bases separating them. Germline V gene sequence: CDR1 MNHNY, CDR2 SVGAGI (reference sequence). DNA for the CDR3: TGTGCCAGCAGGGGGGGTTTGGGGGCAACTAATGAAAAACTGTTTTTT. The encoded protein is CASRGGLGATNEKLFF.

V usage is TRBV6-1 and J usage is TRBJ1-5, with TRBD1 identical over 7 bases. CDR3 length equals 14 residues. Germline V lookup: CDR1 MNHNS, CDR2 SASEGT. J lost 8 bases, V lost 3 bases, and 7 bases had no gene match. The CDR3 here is CASSDHRGIEPQHF. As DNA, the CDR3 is TGTGCCAGCAGTGACCACAGGGGAATAGAGCCCCAGCATTTT.

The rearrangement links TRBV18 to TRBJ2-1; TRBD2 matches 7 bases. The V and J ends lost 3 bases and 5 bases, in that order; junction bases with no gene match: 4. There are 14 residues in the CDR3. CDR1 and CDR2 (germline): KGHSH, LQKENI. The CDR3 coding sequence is TGTGCCAGCTCACCTATCGCGGGAGACAATGAGCAGTTCTTC. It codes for CASSPIAGDNEQFF.

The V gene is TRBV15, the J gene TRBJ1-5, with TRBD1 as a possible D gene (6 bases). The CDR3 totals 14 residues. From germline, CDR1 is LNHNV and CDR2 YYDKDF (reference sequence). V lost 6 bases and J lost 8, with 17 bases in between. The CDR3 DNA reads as TGTGCCACCAGGGGGGCAGACCGCAGAGAGCCCCAGCATTTT. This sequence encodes CATRGADRREPQHF.